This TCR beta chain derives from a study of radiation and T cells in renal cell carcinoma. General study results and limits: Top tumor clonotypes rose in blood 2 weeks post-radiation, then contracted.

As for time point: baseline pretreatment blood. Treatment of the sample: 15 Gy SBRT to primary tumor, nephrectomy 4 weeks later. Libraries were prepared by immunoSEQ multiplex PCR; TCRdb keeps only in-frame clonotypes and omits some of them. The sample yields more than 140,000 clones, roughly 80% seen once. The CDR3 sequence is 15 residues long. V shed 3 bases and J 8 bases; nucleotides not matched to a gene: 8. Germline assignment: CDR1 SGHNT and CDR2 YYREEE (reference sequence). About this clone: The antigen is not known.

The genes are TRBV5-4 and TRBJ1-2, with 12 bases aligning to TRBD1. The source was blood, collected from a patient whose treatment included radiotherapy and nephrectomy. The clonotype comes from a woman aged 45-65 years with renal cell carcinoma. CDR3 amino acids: CASSSSGTGGAGYTF. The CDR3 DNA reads TGTGCCAGCAGCTCATCCGGGACAGGGGGCGCGGGCTACACCTTC.